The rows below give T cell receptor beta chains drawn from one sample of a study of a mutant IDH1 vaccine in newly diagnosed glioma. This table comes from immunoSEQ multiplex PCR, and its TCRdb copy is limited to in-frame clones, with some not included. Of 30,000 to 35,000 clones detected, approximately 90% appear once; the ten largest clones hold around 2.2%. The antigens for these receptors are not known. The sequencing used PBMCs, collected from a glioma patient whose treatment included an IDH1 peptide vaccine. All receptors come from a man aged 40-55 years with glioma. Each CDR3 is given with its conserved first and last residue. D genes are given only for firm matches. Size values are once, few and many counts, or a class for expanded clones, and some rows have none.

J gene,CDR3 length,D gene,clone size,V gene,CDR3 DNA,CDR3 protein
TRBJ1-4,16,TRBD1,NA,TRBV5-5,TGTGCCAGCAGCACAGGGGACAGGGCGGGTAATGAAAAACTGTTTTTT,CASSTGDRAGNEKLFF
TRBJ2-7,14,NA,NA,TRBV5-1,TGCGCCAGCAGCTTGCTGGGCGGAACCTACGAGCAGTACTTC,CASSLLGGTYEQYF
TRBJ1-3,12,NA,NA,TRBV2,TGTGCCATGAGGCAGGTTGGAAACACCATATATTTT,CAMRQVGNTIYF
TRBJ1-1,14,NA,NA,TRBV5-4,TGTGCCAGCAGCTTGGCCCAGGGAGGCACTGAAGCTTTCTTT,CASSLAQGGTEAFF
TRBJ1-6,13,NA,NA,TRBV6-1,TGTGCCAGCAGTTGGGACGGTTTTTCACCCCTCCACTTT,CASSWDGFSPLHF
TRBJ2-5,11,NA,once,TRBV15,TGTGCCACCAGGTCCGGGGAGACCCAGTACTTC,CATRSGETQYF
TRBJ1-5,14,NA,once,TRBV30,TGTGCCTGGAGTAACGGGGCCAGCAATCAGCCCCAGCATTTT,CAWSNGASNQPQHF
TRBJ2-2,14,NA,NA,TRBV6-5,TGTGCCAGCACCCCGGACACGAACACCGGGGAGCTGTTTTTT,CASTPDTNTGELFF
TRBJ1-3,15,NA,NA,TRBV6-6,TGTGCCAGCAGTTCTCCGCCGGTATCAGGAAACACCATATATTTT,CASSSPPVSGNTIYF
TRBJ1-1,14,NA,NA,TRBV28,TGTGCCAGCAGTTTATCGGGGTGGGGGGCTGAAGCTTTCTTT,CASSLSGWGAEAFF
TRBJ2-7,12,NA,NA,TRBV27,TGCCACGAACCGGGCTCATGGGGCGAGCAGTACTTC,CHEPGSWGEQYF
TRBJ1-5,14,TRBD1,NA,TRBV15,TGTGCCACCAGCAGAGTGCAGGGGGATCAGCCCCAGCATTTT,CATSRVQGDQPQHF
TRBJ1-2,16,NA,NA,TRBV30,TGTGCCTGGAGTAGATTAGCCGCCTCAGGATCCGCTGGCTACACCTTC,CAWSRLAASGSAGYTF
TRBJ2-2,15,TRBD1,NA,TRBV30,TGTGCCTGGGGGACAGGCCACGCGAACACCGGGGAGCTGTTTTTT,CAWGTGHANTGELFF
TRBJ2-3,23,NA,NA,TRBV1,TGCACCAGCAGCCAAGATCGGGGGCGCGCTCGTTCGGCTAGCGGACCTTGCACAGATACGCAGTATTTT,CTSSQDRGRARSASGPCTDTQYF
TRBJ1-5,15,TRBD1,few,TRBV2,TGTGCCAGCGGGACAGGGACCCTTAGCAATCAGCCCCAGCATTTT,CASGTGTLSNQPQHF
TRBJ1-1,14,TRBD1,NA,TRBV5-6,TGTGCCAGCAGCCGGGGACAGGCGTACACTGAAGCTTTCTTT,CASSRGQAYTEAFF
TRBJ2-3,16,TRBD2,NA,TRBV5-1,TGCGCCAGCAGCCCCCGTGGTAGCGGGAACACAGATACGCAGTATTTT,CASSPRGSGNTDTQYF
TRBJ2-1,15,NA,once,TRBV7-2,TGTGCCAGCAGCTCCGACAGTGCCCGCTACAATGAGCAGTTCTTC,CASSSDSARYNEQFF
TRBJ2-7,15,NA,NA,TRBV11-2,TGTGCCAGCAACGAGATACAAGGGGGATTCGACGAGCAGTACTTC,CASNEIQGGFDEQYF
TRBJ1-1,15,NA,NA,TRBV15,TGTGCCACCAGCAGAGGAAGGCCGATGAACACTGAAGCTTTCTTT,CATSRGRPMNTEAFF
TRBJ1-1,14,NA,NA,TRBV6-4,TGTGCCAGCAGTGATTCGGACAAGAACACTGAAGCTTTCTTT,CASSDSDKNTEAFF
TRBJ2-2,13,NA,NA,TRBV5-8,TGTGCCAGCAGAATTCGGGGGACCGGGGAGCTGTTTTTT,CASRIRGTGELFF
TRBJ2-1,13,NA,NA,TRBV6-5,TGTGCCAGCAGGGCGCGAGAGAACAATGAGCAGTTCTTC,CASRARENNEQFF
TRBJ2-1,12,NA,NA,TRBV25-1,TGTGCCAGCAGCCCATTGGGGCGTGAGCAGTTCTTC,CASSPLGREQFF
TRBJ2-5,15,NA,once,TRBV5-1,TGCGCCAGCAGCTATGGGGTGGGGGTCCAAGAGACCCAGTACTTC,CASSYGVGVQETQYF
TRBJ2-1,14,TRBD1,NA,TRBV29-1,TGCAGCGTTAGGGACAGGGGGCCGAGGAATGAGCAGTTCTTC,CSVRDRGPRNEQFF
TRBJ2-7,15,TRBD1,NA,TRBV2,TGTGCCGGCAGGCCGACTGGACAGGGTACCTACGAGCAGTACTTC,CAGRPTGQGTYEQYF
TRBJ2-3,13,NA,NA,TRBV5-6,TGTGCCAGCAGGGCGGCGCGCACAGATACGCAGTATTTT,CASRAARTDTQYF
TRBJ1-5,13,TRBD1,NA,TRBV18,TGTGCCAGCTCACCCGGGACAGATCAGCCCCAGCATTTT,CASSPGTDQPQHF
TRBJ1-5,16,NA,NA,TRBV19,TGTGCCAGTAGAAGGGAAGCGGGGGGGGTCAATCAGCCCCAGCATTTT,CASRREAGGVNQPQHF
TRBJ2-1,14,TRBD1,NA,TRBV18,TGTGCCAGCTCACCACTTGGGACAGGGGGTGAGCAGTTCTTC,CASSPLGTGGEQFF